A selection of T cell receptor beta chains follows, all from one sample in a study of blood T cell repertoires in COVID-19. Only in-frame clones appear in the TCRdb table, and some are missing; sequencing was by immunoSEQ multiplex PCR. This table holds 150,000 to 190,000 clones, 76% found once. Input material: peripheral blood. These receptors were obtained from a woman older than 75 with acute or convalescent COVID-19. CDR3s include the opening cysteine and the closing phenylalanine or tryptophan. A D gene is named only where the DNA matches it firmly. Some rows mark clone size as missing; the rest say once, few, many or name a class of expanded clone.

NA	NA	TRBV6-1	TRBJ2-1	TGTGCCAGCAGTGCGGGAGCTCTCGTACCCTACAATGAGCAGTTCTTC	CASSAGALVPYNEQFF
once	TRBD1	TRBV6-5	TRBJ2-2	TGTGCCAGCAACGGACAGGGTGCCGGGGAGCTGTTTTTT	CASNGQGAGELFF
NA	NA	TRBV6-6	TRBJ2-7	TGTGCCACCCAGAGAATGGGTAGTGACTTTTACGAGCAGTACTTC	CATQRMGSDFYEQYF
NA	NA	TRBV7-3	TRBJ2-1	TGTGCCAGCAGCTCGAGCTCCTACAATGAGCAGTTCTTC	CASSSSSYNEQFF
few	TRBD1	TRBV7-8	TRBJ1-1	TGTGCCAGCAGCGACAGGGGGAACACTGAAGCTTTCTTT	CASSDRGNTEAFF
NA	TRBD1	TRBV5-1	TRBJ1-1	TGCGCCAGCAGCTCACGACAGGGCGGTACTGAAGCTTTCTTT	CASSSRQGGTEAFF
once	NA	TRBV18	TRBJ2-7	TGTGCCAGCTCGGGGCTGGGGTCCGAGCAGTACTTC	CASSGLGSEQYF
NA	TRBD2	TRBV5-1	TRBJ2-2	TGCGCCAGCAGCTCGACTAGCGGGGGCTACACCGGGGAGCTGTTTTTT	CASSSTSGGYTGELFF
NA	TRBD1	TRBV27	TRBJ2-7	TGTGCCAGCAGTTCTCCGTTGAGAGGGGGCGCCTACGAGCAGTACTTC	CASSSPLRGGAYEQYF
NA	NA	TRBV27	TRBJ2-7	TGTGCCAGCAGCGGCGGGACCGTAAACTCCTACGAGCAGTACTTC	CASSGGTVNSYEQYF
NA	TRBD2	TRBV18	TRBJ2-3	TGTGCCAGCTCACCGACTAGCGGGGGGTTTTCTAGCACAGATACGCAGTATTTT	CASSPTSGGFSSTDTQYF
NA	NA	TRBV9	TRBJ1-1	TGTGCCAGCAGCGTACACCCCTCCTCGAGGACTACGCTGAACACTGAAGCTTTCTTT	CASSVHPSSRTTLNTEAFF
NA	NA	TRBV7-2	TRBJ1-5	TGTGCCAGCAGCTCCCCCCTGGGACTCCAGAATCAGCCCCAGCATTTT	CASSSPLGLQNQPQHF
once	TRBD2	TRBV7-3	TRBJ2-7	TGTGCCAGTTCACGGCAGCGGGACTCCTACGAGCAGTACTTC	CASSRQRDSYEQYF
NA	TRBD1	TRBV6-5	TRBJ2-7	TGTGCCAGCAGTTCGGGACAGAGCTACGAGCAGTACTTC	CASSSGQSYEQYF
NA	NA	TRBV19	TRBJ1-1	TGTGCCAGTACCCAACGGGACATGGCGGATGGTGAAGCTTTCTTT	CASTQRDMADGEAFF
NA	NA	TRBV6-5	TRBJ1-1	TGTGCCAGCAGGGGAGGCTTGAACACTGAAGCTTTCTTT	CASRGGLNTEAFF
once	NA	TRBV6-5	TRBJ2-3	TGTGCCAGCAGTTACGCGGGGCGCACAGATACGCAGTATTTT	CASSYAGRTDTQYF
NA	TRBD1	TRBV7-9	TRBJ2-5	TGTGCCAGCAGCAGCCGGACAGGCGTAGACTTC	CASSSRTGVDF
NA	TRBD1	TRBV2	TRBJ1-1	TGTGCCACCACCGGACAGGGGATGAACACTGAAGCTTTCTTT	CATTGQGMNTEAFF
NA	NA	TRBV15	TRBJ1-2	TGTGCCACCAGCAGAGTCTCTCATGGCTACACCTTC	CATSRVSHGYTF
once	NA	TRBV11-2	TRBJ1-2	TGTGCCAGCAGCTTATCAGGGCGCTATGGCTACACCTTC	CASSLSGRYGYTF
NA	TRBD1	TRBV6-5	TRBJ2-1	TGTGCCAGCCATGGACAGGGAATCAATGAGCAGTTCTTC	CASHGQGINEQFF
NA	NA	TRBV7-2	TRBJ1-6	TGTGCCAGCAGCTTAGCGCTGGCAGGGGCTTCACCCCTCCACTTT	CASSLALAGASPLHF
NA	NA	TRBV24-1	TRBJ1-1	TGTGCCACCAACGGAACGGGGGGGATCACTGAAGCTTTCTTT	CATNGTGGITEAFF
NA	TRBD2	TRBV4-3	TRBJ2-3	TGCGCCAGCAGCCGGGGACTAGCGGGGGGTGGGGATACGCAGTATTTT	CASSRGLAGGGDTQYF
NA	NA	TRBV7-9	TRBJ1-1	TGTGCCAGCAGCCTACAGTCGAACACTGAAGCTTTCTTT	CASSLQSNTEAFF
NA	NA	TRBV29-1	TRBJ1-1	TGCAGCGGCTTATCAGGGAACACTGAAGCTTTCTTT	CSGLSGNTEAFF
NA	NA	TRBV2	TRBJ1-6	TGTGCCAGCAGTCTTGTAGCCGTGGGAAGGGGTAATTCACCCCTCCACTTT	CASSLVAVGRGNSPLHF
once	NA	TRBV6-5	TRBJ1-5	TGTGCCAGCAGTCCTATCCGGGGCAATCAGCCCCAGCATTTT	CASSPIRGNQPQHF
NA	NA	TRBV10-3	TRBJ1-1	TGTGCCATCAGTGAGTTCTTGAACACTGAAGCTTTCTTT	CAISEFLNTEAFF
NA	NA	TRBV7-6	TRBJ2-7	TGTGCCAGCACCAATAGCGCGACCTCCTACGAGCAGTACTTC	CASTNSATSYEQYF
NA	NA	TRBV21-1	TRBJ1-1	TGTGCCAGCAGCGGTGGCAGCGGGGACACTGAAGCTTTCTTT	CASSGGSGDTEAFF
NA	TRBD1	TRBV18	TRBJ1-1	TGTGCCAGCTCATGGACAGGGGGAACTGAAGCTTTCTTT	CASSWTGGTEAFF
few	TRBD1	TRBV4-1	TRBJ1-4	TGCGCCAGCAGCCAGGAAGGACAGGGCATTGAAAAACTGTTTTTT	CASSQEGQGIEKLFF
few	TRBD2	TRBV6-5	TRBJ2-7	TGTGCCAGCACCAACGGGGGGTTGGGCTCCTACGAGCAGTACTTC	CASTNGGLGSYEQYF
NA	NA	TRBV12-3/TRBV12-4	TRBJ2-7	TGTGCCAGCAGAACCGGACAGCTCTACGAGCAGTACTTC	CASRTGQLYEQYF
once	NA	TRBV9	TRBJ1-1	TGTGCCAGCAGCCCCCGCGCGGGGGTGGTGAACACTGAAGCTTTCTTT	CASSPRAGVVNTEAFF
NA	NA	TRBV7-9	TRBJ1-4	TGTGCCAGCAGCTTAGAGGCAGGGTCTAATGAAAAACTGTTTTTT	CASSLEAGSNEKLFF